The TCR beta chain under discussion was sequenced for a study of cytomegalovirus exposure and HLA in healthy donors. Study findings and constraints: Later work found most CMV-associated TCR beta chains apparently HLA-restricted. CMV serostatus alone was available as immune exposure information.

This clone has more than one count but fewer than ten. No antigen is known for it. The V and J ends lost 1 base and 4 bases, in that order; junction bases with no gene match: 3. Germline V gene data show CDR1 as SGHRS and CDR2 as YFSETQ. The length of the CDR3 is 15 residues. The PCR was carried out with 60 Vbeta primers and 13 Jbeta primers. Clones were sequenced by immunoSEQ multiplex PCR, and TCRdb holds only the in-frame ones, with some missing. The sample contains about 120,000 clones, 15% to 20% of which appear only once. The sample was PBMCs. The sequence was collected from a female donor in good health and CMV-seropositive. The chain recombines TRBV5-1 with TRBJ2-1; 9 bases agree with TRBD2. CDR3 residues: CASSLMTSGYNEQFF. The CDR3 DNA reads TGCGCCAGCAGCTTGATGACTAGCGGTTACAATGAGCAGTTCTTC.